This is a list of T cell receptor beta chains from one sample in a study of T cell clonotyping in hematopoietic cell transplantation. Profiled with immunoSEQ multiplex PCR; TCRdb holds only in-frame clones, not every one. The sample lists tens of thousands of clones; 90% to 95% were seen once. Sequenced: peripheral blood mononuclear cells. Source of these receptors: a woman in her 50s in good health. Some clones in this sample may be carry-over from other donors' samples. The CDR3 runs from the conserved cysteine through the conserved F or W. Each record gives: J gene, clone size, V gene, D gene, CDR3 protein, CDR3 DNA. A D gene is named only where the DNA matches it firmly. Some rows have no size entry. The others give once, few or many, or a class for an expanded clone.

J: TRBJ2-7; size: -; V: TRBV11-2; D: -; CDR3: CASSAVSYEQYF; DNA: TGTGCCAGCAGCGCGGTTTCCTACGAGCAGTACTTC
J: TRBJ1-6; size: -; V: TRBV27; D: -; CDR3: CASSLRRDNSPLHF; DNA: TGTGCCAGCAGTTTAAGGCGGGACAATTCACCCCTCCACTTT
J: TRBJ1-1; size: -; V: TRBV29-1; D: -; CDR3: CSVGEGAGTEAFF; DNA: TGCAGCGTTGGAGAGGGCGCAGGGACTGAAGCTTTCTTT
J: TRBJ2-3; size: -; V: TRBV9; D: TRBD2; CDR3: CASSASGGVTDTQYF; DNA: TGTGCCAGCAGCGCTAGCGGGGGGGTCACAGATACGCAGTATTTT
J: TRBJ1-2; size: -; V: TRBV7-2; D: TRBD1; CDR3: CASSLIGGQVYGYTF; DNA: TGTGCCAGCAGCTTAATAGGGGGACAGGTCTATGGCTACACCTTC
J: TRBJ2-3; size: -; V: TRBV9; D: -; CDR3: CASSLGALTTDTQYF; DNA: TGTGCCAGCAGCCTAGGGGCTCTCACCACAGATACGCAGTATTTT
J: TRBJ1-5; size: few; V: TRBV14; D: -; CDR3: CASSQDGRQPNQPQHF; DNA: TGTGCCAGCAGCCAAGATGGGAGGCAGCCAAATCAGCCCCAGCATTTT
J: TRBJ2-7; size: few; V: TRBV6-1; D: -; CDR3: CASSVVRSYEQYF; DNA: TGTGCCAGCAGCGTTGTCCGATCGTACGAGCAGTACTTC
J: TRBJ1-6; size: -; V: TRBV6-1; D: -; CDR3: CAAGSPLHF; DNA: TGTGCCGCAGGGTCACCCCTCCACTTT
J: TRBJ1-2; size: -; V: TRBV7-8; D: TRBD1; CDR3: CASSAGQGVGYTF; DNA: TGTGCCAGCAGCGCGGGACAGGGCGTAGGCTACACCTTC
J: TRBJ1-2; size: -; V: TRBV7-9; D: -; CDR3: CASSTDSYGYTF; DNA: TGTGCCAGCAGCACGGACAGCTATGGCTACACCTTC
J: TRBJ1-2; size: -; V: TRBV6-6; D: -; CDR3: CASRAKVRDGYTF; DNA: TGTGCCAGCAGGGCAAAGGTTCGCGATGGCTACACCTTC
J: TRBJ2-2; size: once; V: TRBV30; D: -; CDR3: CAWSVSAANTGELFF; DNA: TGTGCCTGGAGTGTAAGCGCAGCGAACACCGGGGAGCTGTTTTTT
J: TRBJ2-2; size: -; V: TRBV6-1; D: TRBD1; CDR3: CASRTDRGPGGELFF; DNA: TGTGCCAGCAGGACCGACAGGGGGCCGGGCGGGGAGCTGTTTTTT
J: TRBJ2-5; size: -; V: TRBV7-2; D: -; CDR3: CASSLGPSREETQYF; DNA: TGTGCCAGCAGCTTAGGGCCTTCCAGGGAAGAGACCCAGTACTTC
J: TRBJ1-6; size: -; V: TRBV19; D: TRBD1; CDR3: CASKGSGQGVSSYNSPLHF; DNA: TGTGCCAGTAAGGGGTCGGGACAGGGTGTAAGCTCCTATAATTCACCCCTCCACTTT
J: TRBJ2-3; size: -; V: TRBV2; D: TRBD1; CDR3: CASREGQGTDTQYF; DNA: TGTGCCAGCAGGGAGGGACAGGGGACAGATACGCAGTATTTT
J: TRBJ2-7; size: -; V: TRBV2; D: -; CDR3: CASRDIVDLYEQYF; DNA: TGTGCCAGCCGGGACATAGTGGATCTCTACGAGCAGTACTTC
J: TRBJ1-4; size: -; V: TRBV19; D: -; CDR3: CASSRLIPGNEKLFF; DNA: TGTGCCAGTAGCCGATTAATCCCAGGGAATGAAAAACTGTTTTTT
J: TRBJ2-3; size: once; V: TRBV11-2; D: TRBD2; CDR3: CASSTIPGLAGGLTDTQYF; DNA: TGTGCCAGCAGCACCATCCCGGGACTAGCGGGGGGGTTAACAGATACGCAGTATTTT
J: TRBJ1-4; size: -; V: TRBV7-2; D: -; CDR3: CASSPQPGDNEKLFF; DNA: TGTGCCAGCAGCCCTCAGCCGGGAGATAATGAAAAACTGTTTTTT
J: TRBJ2-7; size: -; V: TRBV7-9; D: -; CDR3: CASSSNAGVVQYF; DNA: TGTGCCAGCAGCTCGAATGCAGGGGTCGTGCAGTACTTC
J: TRBJ1-4; size: once; V: TRBV7-2; D: -; CDR3: CASSQGPMASEKLFF; DNA: TGTGCCAGCAGTCAAGGCCCGATGGCATCTGAAAAACTGTTTTTT
J: TRBJ1-1; size: -; V: TRBV19; D: -; CDR3: CASTHPPRRAETEAFF; DNA: TGTGCCAGTACGCACCCGCCGCGCAGGGCGGAAACTGAAGCTTTCTTT
J: TRBJ2-7; size: -; V: TRBV7-2; D: TRBD1; CDR3: CASSSPGQIYEQYF; DNA: TGTGCCAGCAGCTCTCCGGGACAGATATACGAGCAGTACTTC
J: TRBJ1-2; size: -; V: TRBV15; D: -; CDR3: CATSRDISGNYGYTF; DNA: TGTGCCACCAGCAGAGATATTTCAGGGAACTATGGCTACACCTTC
J: TRBJ1-2; size: once; V: TRBV5-1; D: -; CDR3: CASSSAGTGIYGYTF; DNA: TGCGCCAGCAGCTCAGCAGGGACCGGGATCTATGGCTACACCTTC
J: TRBJ2-3; size: -; V: TRBV19; D: TRBD1; CDR3: CASSSQGAGSGTDTQYF; DNA: TGTGCCAGTAGTTCCCAGGGGGCGGGGAGTGGCACAGATACGCAGTATTTT
J: TRBJ1-1; size: once; V: TRBV7-3; D: TRBD1; CDR3: CASSFSGGNTEAFF; DNA: TGTGCCAGCAGCTTCTCAGGGGGCAACACTGAAGCTTTCTTT
J: TRBJ1-1; size: -; V: TRBV7-9; D: -; CDR3: CASSLDPNTEAFF; DNA: TGTGCCAGCAGCTTAGATCCCAACACTGAAGCTTTCTTT
J: TRBJ2-1; size: -; V: TRBV5-4; D: TRBD1; CDR3: CASSLEGDRGDYEQFF; DNA: TGTGCCAGCAGCTTAGAAGGGGACAGGGGGGATTATGAGCAGTTCTTC
J: TRBJ1-5; size: -; V: TRBV27; D: TRBD1; CDR3: CASSLAGTEANQPQHF; DNA: TGTGCCAGCAGTCTAGCGGGGACAGAGGCAAATCAGCCCCAGCATTTT
J: TRBJ1-1; size: -; V: TRBV11-1; D: -; CDR3: CASSLVLNTEAFF; DNA: TGTGCCAGCAGCTTAGTTTTGAACACTGAAGCTTTCTTT
J: TRBJ2-1; size: -; V: TRBV15; D: TRBD2; CDR3: CATSSRGEAYNEQFF; DNA: TGTGCCACCAGCAGCCGGGGGGAAGCCTACAATGAGCAGTTCTTC
J: TRBJ1-2; size: -; V: TRBV9; D: -; CDR3: CASNVDTSNYGYTF; DNA: TGTGCCAGCAACGTGGACACCTCGAACTATGGCTACACCTTC
J: TRBJ2-5; size: -; V: TRBV11-2; D: TRBD2; CDR3: CASSLDQNSGGLFETQYF; DNA: TGTGCCAGCAGCTTAGATCAGAATAGCGGGGGATTGTTCGAGACCCAGTACTTC
J: TRBJ2-7; size: -; V: TRBV11-2; D: -; CDR3: CASSITPGTSAEQYF; DNA: TGTGCCAGCAGCATAACGCCCGGGACCTCTGCCGAGCAGTACTTC
J: TRBJ2-7; size: -; V: TRBV6-1; D: TRBD1; CDR3: CASSEARMDRGDEQYF; DNA: TGTGCCAGCAGTGAAGCGCGTATGGACAGGGGCGACGAGCAGTACTTC
J: TRBJ1-1; size: -; V: TRBV4-2; D: TRBD1; CDR3: CASSQEPGTGVDTEAFF; DNA: TGTGCCAGCAGCCAAGAACCCGGGACAGGGGTGGACACTGAAGCTTTCTTT
J: TRBJ2-3; size: once; V: TRBV5-5; D: -; CDR3: CASSPDSYTDTQYF; DNA: TGTGCCAGCAGCCCCGACAGTTACACAGATACGCAGTATTTT
J: TRBJ1-2; size: -; V: TRBV4-2; D: TRBD1; CDR3: CASSQGLGDRSNYGYTF; DNA: TGTGCCAGCAGCCAAGGGTTGGGGGACAGATCAAACTATGGCTACACCTTC
J: TRBJ2-7; size: once; V: TRBV11-3; D: TRBD2; CDR3: CASSRPSGGHYEQYF; DNA: TGTGCCAGCAGCCGTCCTAGCGGGGGACACTACGAGCAGTACTTC
J: TRBJ1-2; size: once; V: TRBV11-3; D: -; CDR3: CAGKQRFYGYTF; DNA: TGTGCCGGAAAGCAGAGATTTTATGGCTACACCTTC
J: TRBJ1-3; size: -; V: TRBV7-2; D: -; CDR3: CASSLGRSSGNTIYF; DNA: TGTGCCAGCAGCTTGGGTCGGAGCTCTGGAAACACCATATATTTT
J: TRBJ2-5; size: once; V: TRBV6-5; D: -; CDR3: CASSREVGETQYF; DNA: TGTGCCAGCAGCCGGGAAGTAGGTGAGACCCAGTACTTC
J: TRBJ1-5; size: -; V: TRBV28; D: -; CDR3: CASSLGGPQHF; DNA: TGTGCCAGCAGTTTAGGAGGGCCCCAGCATTTT
J: TRBJ1-4; size: -; V: TRBV19; D: -; CDR3: CASKEEGSEKLFF; DNA: TGTGCCAGTAAAGAGGAGGGGAGTGAAAAACTGTTTTTT
J: TRBJ2-2; size: -; V: TRBV5-5; D: -; CDR3: CASSLDPAGELFF; DNA: TGTGCCAGCAGCTTGGACCCCGCCGGGGAGCTGTTTTTT
J: TRBJ2-2; size: once; V: TRBV7-8; D: -; CDR3: CASSPYTGELFF; DNA: TGTGCCAGCAGCCCATACACCGGGGAGCTGTTTTTT
J: TRBJ2-7; size: once; V: TRBV19; D: TRBD1; CDR3: CATGQGISYEQYF; DNA: TGTGCCACCGGACAGGGGATCTCCTACGAGCAGTACTTC
J: TRBJ1-2; size: -; V: TRBV6-5; D: TRBD1; CDR3: CASRPGQNYGYTF; DNA: TGTGCCAGCAGACCGGGACAGAACTATGGCTACACCTTC
J: TRBJ2-5; size: -; V: TRBV7-2; D: -; CDR3: CASSLASGLQETQYF; DNA: TGTGCCAGCAGCTTAGCGAGCGGCTTACAAGAGACCCAGTACTTC
J: TRBJ1-3; size: -; V: TRBV30; D: -; CDR3: CAWNLQGGNTIYF; DNA: TGTGCCTGGAACCTACAAGGTGGAAACACCATATATTTT